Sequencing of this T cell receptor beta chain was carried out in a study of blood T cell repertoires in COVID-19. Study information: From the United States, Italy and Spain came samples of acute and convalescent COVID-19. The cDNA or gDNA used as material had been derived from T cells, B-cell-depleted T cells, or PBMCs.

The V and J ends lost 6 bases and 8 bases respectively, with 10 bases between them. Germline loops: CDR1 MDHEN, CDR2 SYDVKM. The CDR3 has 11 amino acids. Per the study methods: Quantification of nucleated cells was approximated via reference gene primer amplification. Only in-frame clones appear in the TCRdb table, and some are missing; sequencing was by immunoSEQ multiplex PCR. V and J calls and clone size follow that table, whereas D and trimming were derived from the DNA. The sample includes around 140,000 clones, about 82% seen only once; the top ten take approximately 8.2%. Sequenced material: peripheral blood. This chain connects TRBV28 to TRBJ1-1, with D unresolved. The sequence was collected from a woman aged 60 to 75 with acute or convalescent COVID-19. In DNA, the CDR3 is TGTGCCAGCAGCCGTACGAGGGAAGCTTTCTTT. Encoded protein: CASSRTREAFF.